A single sample is the source of the 21 T cell receptor beta chains below, sequenced in a study of blood T cell repertoires in COVID-19. Some clones are missing from TCRdb's copy, which holds only in-frame ones; the method was immunoSEQ multiplex PCR. The data hold roughly 260,000 clones, with 87% observed a single time. Sequenced sample: peripheral blood. The receptor source for this set is a woman aged 45-65 years with acute or convalescent COVID-19.

The chain carries TRBV11-2 and TRBJ2-2, with 14 nucleotides matching TRBD2. The J segment lost 5 bases and the V segment lost 5 bases, leaving 10 bases of the junction unmatched. The CDR3 loop spans 18 amino acids. Germline CDR1 SGHAT, CDR2 FQNNGV. The CDR3 sequence: CASSPHGTSGRGTGELFF. DNA of the CDR3: TGTGCCAGCAGCCCCCATGGGACTAGCGGGAGAGGGACCGGGGAGCTGTTTTTT.

The chain uses TRBV5-1 and TRBJ1-1, with TRBD1 as a possible D gene (5 bases). Between the trimmed V and J ends, which lost 6 bases and 4 bases, there was a span of 13 bases. CDR3 length: 13 residues. Germline CDR1 and CDR2: SGHRS and YFSETQ. Written as DNA, the CDR3 is TGCGCCAGCACATCGGGGGAGGGCACTGAAGCTTTCTTT. Its translation is CASTSGEGTEAFF.

The V gene is TRBV29-1, the J gene TRBJ2-7; 12 bases fit TRBD2. The CDR3 covers 15 residues. V dropped 3 bases and J dropped 0; count of bases not matched to a gene: 3. Germline CDR1 SQVTM, CDR2 ANQGSEA. Here the CDR3 DNA reads TGCAGCGTTGAGCTAGCGGGAGGGCCCTCCTACGAGCAGTACTTC. Amino acids: CSVELAGGPSYEQYF.

This clone was recorded only once. One end of the junction fails to match germline, which may point to a read error. The J gene is TRBJ2-2, the V gene TRBV7-6, with a tentative D call TRBD2 (6 bases). This CDR3 comprises 15 residues. Germline V CDR1 and CDR2: SGHVS, FNYEAQ. The CDR3: CASSVAGPNTGELFF. Here the CDR3 DNA reads TGTGCCAGCAGCGTCGCGGGACCGAATACCGGGGAGCTGTTTTTT.

In this sample, this clone turned up once. The chain recombines TRBV6-2 or TRBV6-3 with TRBJ1-5; TRBD1 agrees at 7 bases. The CDR3 is 14 residues long. Germline CDR1 MNHEY, CDR2 SVGEGT. J gave up 5 bases and V 6 bases, and 7 bases lay outside the gene matches. DNA of the CDR3: TGTGCCAGCAGCCGCGGGACAGCGGATCAGCCCCAGCATTTT. Translating gives CASSRGTADQPQHF.

This clone showed up just once. The chain has TRBV11-2 and TRBJ1-2; 7 bases are a match to TRBD1. CDR1 SGHAT and CDR2 FQNNGV come from the germline V gene. The CDR3 sequence is 13 residues long. The ends lost 1 base at V and 8 bases at J; junction bases unmatched: 4. CDR3 bases: TGTGCCAGCAGCTTAGGACAGGGAGTCGGCTACACCTTC. Translated: CASSLGQGVGYTF.

The chain carries TRBV5-4 and TRBJ1-2; D perhaps matches TRBD1 (6 bases). The CDR3 totals 19 residues. V lost 0 bases and J 4 bases, leaving 25 bases between the germline ends. Per the germline V gene, CDR1 is SGHNT and CDR2 is YYREEE (reference sequence). The CDR3 reads CASSLVGGGSGSVGYGYTF. The DNA for the CDR3 is TGTGCCAGCAGCTTGGTAGGGGGGGGCTCGGGTTCAGTCGGCTATGGCTACACCTTC.

This sequence joins TRBV7-3 and TRBJ2-3; maybe TRBD2 (5 bases). Germline V gives CDR1 SGHTA, CDR2 FQGTGA. The CDR3 consists of 16 residues. Trimming removed 3 bases at V and 6 bases at J, with 19 bases between. CDR3 DNA: TGTGCCAGCAGCTTGACTGCTCGCGGGTTCCTTGATACGCAGTATTTT. It encodes CASSLTARGFLDTQYF.

Only one count was recorded for this clone. The V gene is TRBV30, the J gene TRBJ1-3; D not resolved. V lost 0 bases to trimming and J lost 3 bases, with 3 bases between them. The CDR3 consists of 12 residues. Germline assignment: CDR1 GTSNPN and CDR2 SVGIG (reference sequence). The CDR3, as DNA: TGTGCCTGGAGTGTACTTGGAAACACCATATATTTT. This translates into CAWSVLGNTIYF.

The chain has TRBV18 and TRBJ1-3; a possible D gene is TRBD1 (6 bases). This CDR3 is 16 amino acids long. In germline, CDR1 is KGHSH, CDR2 LQKENI. Trimming shortened V by 6 bases and J by 4 bases, and 19 bases separated the two germline ends. In nucleotides, the CDR3 is TGTGCCAGCTCCATTATTCGGGGGGCCAGAGGAAACACCATATATTTT. It yields the protein CASSIIRGARGNTIYF.

This sequence joins TRBV28 and TRBJ1-4, with D tentatively TRBD1 (6 bases). CDR3 size: 16 residues. V lost 0 bases to trimming and J lost 4 bases, with 12 bases between them. Germline-derived CDR1 and CDR2 are MDHEN and SYDVKM. The chain's CDR3 is CASSLWQGGGNEKLFF. CDR3 DNA sequence: TGTGCCAGCAGTTTATGGCAGGGAGGGGGTAATGAAAAACTGTTTTTT.

The chain couples TRBV15 to TRBJ2-7; perhaps TRBD2 as D (6 bases). The V gene's germline CDR1 is LNHNV and CDR2 YYDKDF (reference sequence). The ends were cut back, 0 bases at V and 6 bases at J, with 12 bases in the middle. The CDR3 sequence is 14 residues long. The CDR3 here is CATSRDGREREQYF. In DNA form, the CDR3 reads TGTGCCACCAGCAGAGATGGTCGGGAGCGCGAGCAGTACTTC.

The chain links TRBV24-1 to TRBJ2-2; 12 positions agree with TRBD2. Trimming took 6 bases from V and 7 from J; bases not matched to a gene: 8. Germline-derived CDR1 and CDR2 are KGHDR and SFDVKD. The CDR3 is 16 amino acids. CDR3 DNA: TGTGCCACCAGTTCAACTAGCGGGAGGTTACTCGGGGAGCTGTTTTTT. Translation: CATSSTSGRLLGELFF.

The J gene is TRBJ2-4, the V gene TRBV10-3; possible D gene TRBD2, 6 bases. CDR1 ENHRY and CDR2 SYGVKD come from the germline V gene. V was clipped by 4 bases and J by 0 bases, with 16 bases between them. The CDR3 covers 17 residues. CDR3 loop: CAISVTGDGLAKNIQYF. Here the CDR3 DNA reads TGTGCCATCAGTGTGACGGGGGACGGACTAGCCAAAAACATTCAGTACTTC.

This sequence joins TRBV28 and TRBJ2-3, with 10 bases that match TRBD1. The CDR3 totals 14 residues. Germline-derived CDR1 and CDR2 are MDHEN and SYDVKM. Germline trimming cut 7 bases from V and 6 bases from J; bases unmatched to any gene: 7. CDR3 DNA sequence: TGTGCCAGCACTGAGACAGGGGGCTGGGATACGCAGTATTTT. This encodes CASTETGGWDTQYF.

This clone was seen once. The rearrangement joins TRBV6-5 to TRBJ1-1; D may be TRBD1 (6 bases). The CDR3 covers 13 residues. V was pared by 6 bases and J by 7 bases, with 15 bases between. The germline CDR1 and CDR2 sequences are MNHEY and SVGAGI. CDR3 sequence: CASRLTGTYEAFF. CDR3 bases: TGTGCCAGCAGGTTGACAGGTACCTATGAAGCTTTCTTT.

The chain carries TRBV9 and TRBJ2-7; D not resolved. CDR1 and CDR2 from the germline V gene are SGDLS and YYNGEE. V was shortened by 0 bases and J by 0 bases, with 7 bases between the two germline ends. This CDR3 is 14 amino acids long. CDR3 loop: CASSVGLGSYEQYF. CDR3 DNA: TGTGCCAGCAGCGTAGGACTGGGCTCCTACGAGCAGTACTTC.

The genes are TRBV4-1 and TRBJ2-7; 10 bases match TRBD2. The CDR3 contains 15 residues. The J segment lost 3 bases and the V segment lost 4 bases, leaving 6 bases of the junction unmatched. Germline values: CDR1 MGHRA, CDR2 YSYEKL. The CDR3, as DNA: TGCGCCAGCAGCCCCCCAGCGGGAGGGGTCTACGAGCAGTACTTC. Its protein product is CASSPPAGGVYEQYF.

About this clone: This same CDR3 is encoded by further DNA sequences in the sample. The chain joins TRBV7-2 to TRBJ2-6; 8 bases align to TRBD2. V lost 4 bases, J lost 2 bases, and 1 base stayed unmatched. The germline CDR1 and CDR2 sequences are SGHTA and FQGNSA. The CDR3 runs to 15 residues. The CDR3 sequence is CASSSGGAGANVLTF. The DNA for the CDR3 is TGTGCCAGCAGCTCGGGGGGGGCTGGGGCCAACGTCCTGACTTTC.

This rearrangement joins TRBV29-1 to TRBJ2-1; D gene unclear. V was cut by 7 bases and J by 10 bases, with 14 bases left in between. The CDR3 is 11 amino acids. Per the germline V gene, CDR1 is SQVTM and CDR2 is ANQGSEA. CDR3 protein: CSAGPSGEQFF. The CDR3 DNA follows: TGCAGCGCAGGCCCTTCCGGGGAGCAGTTCTTC.

The rearrangement joins TRBV28 to TRBJ2-1, with no clear D. CDR1 is MDHEN, CDR2 SYDVKM, per germline. This CDR3 is 14 amino acids long. The V end lost 5 bases, the J end lost 8 bases, and 16 bases lay between the germline ends. Here the CDR3 reads CASSTPPPRYEQFF. DNA for the CDR3: TGTGCCAGCAGTACCCCGCCTCCTAGATATGAGCAGTTCTTC.